The rows below give T cell receptor beta chains drawn from one sample of a study of T cell responses to AZD1222 COVID-19 vaccine. Data came from immunoSEQ multiplex PCR; TCRdb stores just in-frame clones and leaves some out. The sample consists of about 110,000 clones, roughly 91% of them appearing once. The input for sequencing was peripheral blood, taken 28 days after the second AZD1222 dose. All receptors derive from an adult who received the AZD1222 COVID-19 vaccine. CDR3s include the opening cysteine and the closing phenylalanine or tryptophan. The D gene is left open where the match is weak. Clone size is given for some rows only: seen once, a few or many times, or a class if the clone is expanded.

DNA,CDR3,J,size,D,V
TGTGCCAGCAGTTACGGGGGGGGTGGCATCGAGCAGTACTTC,CASSYGGGGIEQYF,TRBJ2-7,-,TRBD2,TRBV6-5
TGTGCCAGCAGCTTAGCGCTGGGGGGAAAAACTGAAGCTTTCTTT,CASSLALGGKTEAFF,TRBJ1-1,-,-,TRBV7-2
TGCGCCAGCAGCCCCCGGACAGAGAACACTGAAGCTTTCTTT,CASSPRTENTEAFF,TRBJ1-1,-,-,TRBV5-1
TGTGCCAGCAGCTTAGGGGACCGAGGTATTTTAGATACGCAGTATTTT,CASSLGDRGILDTQYF,TRBJ2-3,-,-,TRBV7-2
TGTGCCAGCAGCCCTGGACAGGGGGTTTCCACCGGGGAGCTGTTTTTT,CASSPGQGVSTGELFF,TRBJ2-2,-,TRBD1,TRBV7-9
TGTGCCAGCAGGACTCCGACAGGGAGTAGCTACACCTTC,CASRTPTGSSYTF,TRBJ1-2,once,TRBD1,TRBV25-1
TGTGCCAGCAGTTTAGCTCCTCAGCCCCAGCATTTT,CASSLAPQPQHF,TRBJ1-5,-,-,TRBV12-3/TRBV12-4
TGTGCCAGCAGCGAAATTCGGGGAATTGGGTCACCCCTCCACTTT,CASSEIRGIGSPLHF,TRBJ1-6,-,-,TRBV7-2
TGTGCCAGCAGATTCGGGGGAAACACTGAAGCTTTCTTT,CASRFGGNTEAFF,TRBJ1-1,-,-,TRBV11-1
TGTGCCAGCAGCTTTCAGGGCAGTGAGCAGTTCTTC,CASSFQGSEQFF,TRBJ2-1,-,-,TRBV11-3
TGTGCCAGCAGCCCCGGGACAGTGGGCGGGGAGCTGTTTTTT,CASSPGTVGGELFF,TRBJ2-2,-,TRBD1,TRBV9
TGCGCCAGCAGCCAATTTCCGGGACAGCTCCAAGAGACCCAGTACTTC,CASSQFPGQLQETQYF,TRBJ2-5,-,TRBD1,TRBV4-1
TGTGCCAGCAGCAAATCCGGGACAGGGGGCAACTATGGCTACACCTTC,CASSKSGTGGNYGYTF,TRBJ1-2,-,-,TRBV21-1
TGTGCCAGCAGTTACTCGGAAGGGAGGGGCTATGGCTACACCTTC,CASSYSEGRGYGYTF,TRBJ1-2,-,-,TRBV6-2/TRBV6-3
TGTGCCAGCTCATCGCAGGGGGCGCGAACTGAAGCTTTCTTT,CASSSQGARTEAFF,TRBJ1-1,-,TRBD1,TRBV18
TGCGCCAGCAGCCCCACACCGGGAGGCGGGACAGGGGGCGAAAAATCCTATGGCTACACCTTC,CASSPTPGGGTGGEKSYGYTF,TRBJ1-2,-,TRBD1,TRBV4-1
TGTGCCAGCTCACCCGAGGGGGGGAGCTCCTACGAGCAGTACTTC,CASSPEGGSSYEQYF,TRBJ2-7,-,-,TRBV18
TGCGCCAGCAGCCACCGGGAGGTAAATCAGCCCCAGCATTTT,CASSHREVNQPQHF,TRBJ1-5,-,-,TRBV4-1
TGCGCCAGCAGCTCCTTGGGACTAGTTTACGAGCAGTACTTC,CASSSLGLVYEQYF,TRBJ2-7,once,TRBD2,TRBV5-1
TGTGCCAGCAGCCCCGACAGCTCCTACGAGCAGTACTTC,CASSPDSSYEQYF,TRBJ2-7,-,-,TRBV7-3
TGTGCCAGTAGTACCCCTGATTCACCCCTCCACTTT,CASSTPDSPLHF,TRBJ1-6,-,-,TRBV19
TGTGCCGTGAGACCAGGGGCCTTGAACACTGAAGCTTTCTTT,CAVRPGALNTEAFF,TRBJ1-1,-,-,TRBV5-4
TGTGCCAGTAGTCAAACAGGGTCAGATACGCAGTATTTT,CASSQTGSDTQYF,TRBJ2-3,-,-,TRBV19
TGTGCCAGCAGCTTAGCTGACTCTGGGGCCAACGTCCTGACTTTC,CASSLADSGANVLTF,TRBJ2-6,-,-,TRBV11-1
TGTGCCAGCAGTTACTCGAGGGAGGGGAGCTCCTACGAGCAGTACTTC,CASSYSREGSSYEQYF,TRBJ2-7,-,TRBD2,TRBV6-5
TGTGCCATCAGTGGGACTAGCGGGGGGGCCGTATCCTACGAGCAGTACTTC,CAISGTSGGAVSYEQYF,TRBJ2-7,once,TRBD2,TRBV10-3
TGTGCCAGCAGTTTGGGAGAGACCCAGTACTTC,CASSLGETQYF,TRBJ2-5,-,-,TRBV2
TGTGCCAGCAGCGTAGACCTAGCGGGTGGGACCGGGGAGCTGTTTTTT,CASSVDLAGGTGELFF,TRBJ2-2,-,TRBD2,TRBV9
TGTGCCAGCAGCCCTAATATAAACTATGGCTACACCTTC,CASSPNINYGYTF,TRBJ1-2,-,-,TRBV7-9
TGTGCCAGCCGGGGTCTTAGCGGGGGGCAAGAGACCCAGTACTTC,CASRGLSGGQETQYF,TRBJ2-5,once,TRBD2,TRBV27
TGTGCCAGTAGTACCCCGGGACAGGGTTATGGAGGGACTGAAGCTTTCTTT,CASSTPGQGYGGTEAFF,TRBJ1-1,once,TRBD1,TRBV19
TGTGCCAGCAGTCCCGTAGTTCACGAGCAGTACTTC,CASSPVVHEQYF,TRBJ2-7,-,-,TRBV12-3/TRBV12-4
TGTGCCATCATGCGACTAGCAGGGGAGACCCAGTACTTC,CAIMRLAGETQYF,TRBJ2-5,-,TRBD2,TRBV10-3
TGCGCCAGCAGCCAAGACCCGAGGACTAGTTTCAATGAGCAGTTCTTC,CASSQDPRTSFNEQFF,TRBJ2-1,-,TRBD2,TRBV4-1
TGTGCCAGCAGCCAAGCCTCCTACGAGCAGTACTTC,CASSQASYEQYF,TRBJ2-7,-,-,TRBV3-1/TRBV3-2
TGTGCCAGCAGGGCCGGATTAAATGCTTTCTTT,CASRAGLNAFF,TRBJ1-1,-,-,TRBV25-1
TGTGCCAGCAACCCAGGGTACCAGAGAGGGACAGAGAGCCAAGAGACCCAGTACTTC,CASNPGYQRGTESQETQYF,TRBJ2-5,-,TRBD1,TRBV7-9
TGTGCCAGCAGCTTAGGTGGTTGGGAGACAGATACGCAGTATTTT,CASSLGGWETDTQYF,TRBJ2-3,-,-,TRBV7-9
TGTGCCAGCAGAGCGGGGGGGTACTATGGCTACACCTTC,CASRAGGYYGYTF,TRBJ1-2,-,-,TRBV27
TGCGCCAGCAGCCAAGATAGGCGAGGCGACAGAGGAAAACTGTTTTTT,CASSQDRRGDRGKLFF,TRBJ1-4,-,-,TRBV4-3
TGCGCCAGCAGCCAAGAACAGCTGAATCTGGGAGGGACCCAGTACTTC,CASSQEQLNLGGTQYF,TRBJ2-5,-,-,TRBV4-3
TGTGCCAGCAGTTTGGGGGCTGGGGAGCAGTACTTC,CASSLGAGEQYF,TRBJ2-7,-,-,TRBV25-1
TGTGCCACTACGGACAGGCCTAACACTGAAGCTTTCTTT,CATTDRPNTEAFF,TRBJ1-1,once,TRBD1,TRBV10-3
TGTGCCAGCAGCTTAGTGCAGAATCAGCCCCAGCATTTT,CASSLVQNQPQHF,TRBJ1-5,-,-,TRBV7-2
TGTGCCAGTAGTTTTTTAGGGGCAGGAGGCTATGGCTACACCTTC,CASSFLGAGGYGYTF,TRBJ1-2,-,-,TRBV19
TGTGCCAGCAGTTACCGGGACAATCAGCCCCAGCATTTT,CASSYRDNQPQHF,TRBJ1-5,once,-,TRBV6-5
TGTGCCAGCAGTCGGGATCCCATCGGTGGCTACACCTTC,CASSRDPIGGYTF,TRBJ1-2,-,-,TRBV6-5
TGTGCCCCCCGGTGGGCAGGCGGTATGGTTTCGGTGTTTTTT,CAPRWAGGMVSVFF,TRBJ1-4,-,-,TRBV2
TGTGCCAGCAGCCCCGGGACGGACACCGGGGAGCTGTTTTTT,CASSPGTDTGELFF,TRBJ2-2,-,-,TRBV7-8
TGTGCCAGCTCACCAGACAGCGCCTATGGCTACACCTTC,CASSPDSAYGYTF,TRBJ1-2,-,-,TRBV18
TGCGCCAGCAGCCAGGGCGGGACGGACACCGGGGAGCTGTTTTTT,CASSQGGTDTGELFF,TRBJ2-2,-,-,TRBV4-1
TGTGCCAGCAGTGAGGCAGAGTCAGTCTCCTATAATTCACCCCTCCACTTT,CASSEAESVSYNSPLHF,TRBJ1-6,-,-,TRBV2
TGCGCCAGCAGCTTGGATGGGGCCAACTATGGCTACACCTTC,CASSLDGANYGYTF,TRBJ1-2,-,-,TRBV5-1
TGTGCCAGCAGCCAAGTAGGGGGGTCTTACAATGAGCAGTTCTTC,CASSQVGGSYNEQFF,TRBJ2-1,-,-,TRBV3-1/TRBV3-2